This TCR beta chain derives from a study of immune cell composition in non-small cell lung cancer. Across the study: Most cases were lung adenocarcinoma or squamous cell carcinoma. Study-level findings and limits: Lung adenocarcinomas had lower top 10 clone scores and clonality than squamous tumours. Tumour TCR-beta clonality was not significantly tied to smoking pack-years. Overall clonality, unlike maximal tumour-associated clone frequency, did not predict TIL reactivity.

Comments on this clone: Its matching antigen is unknown.

Some clones are missing from TCRdb's copy, which holds only in-frame ones; the method was immunoSEQ multiplex PCR. The sample has about 10,000 clones, approximately 74% seen once. CDR1 is SGDLS and CDR2 is YYNGEE in the germline V gene. V lost 0 bases and J lost 2, with 9 bases in between. The CDR3 covers 15 residues. The sample comprised lung tumor tissue. The clonotype comes from a human donor with non-small cell lung cancer. The chain is built from TRBV9 and TRBJ2-1; D might be TRBD2 (5 bases). CDR3 coding DNA: TGTGCCAGCAGCGTAGTCCCCGGGGCCTACAATGAGCAGTTCTTC. Translation gives CASSVVPGAYNEQFF.